This TCR beta chain is from a study of OX40 agonist ivuxolimab in advanced cancers. Germline loops: CDR1 SGHDN, CDR2 FVKESK. The CDR3 contains 15 residues. Deletions cut 7 bases from V and 0 bases from J, with 13 bases between. Sequencing used immunoSEQ multiplex PCR; TCRdb keeps in-frame clones, though not all of them. The table shows roughly 23,000 clones, with approximately 90% occurring only once. This chain uses TRBV14 with TRBJ2-1; D remains unclear. This sample comprised CD4+ or CD8+ T cells sorted from blood, obtained in a trial of the OX40 agonist ivuxolimab. The origin of this receptor is an adult with an advanced solid tumor such as melanoma, head and neck, liver or kidney cancer. In DNA form, the CDR3 reads TGTGCCAGCACCACGACTTCCAGCTCCTACAATGAGCAGTTCTTC. Protein sequence: CASTTTSSSYNEQFF.